These 17 T cell receptor beta chains were all obtained from the same sample, sequenced in a study of blood T cell repertoires in COVID-19. The method was immunoSEQ multiplex PCR; TCRdb's version includes in-frame clones alone and lacks a portion of them. This sample yields 180,000 or so clones, of which 89% are seen a single time; under 3% belongs to the top ten. The sample taken for sequencing was PBMCs or T cells enriched from blood (not recorded which). These receptors came from a woman in her 40s with acute COVID-19.

The chain uses TRBV19 and TRBJ2-1; D remains unclear. The germline CDR1 and CDR2 sequences are LNHDA and SQIVND (reference sequence). V gave up 6 bases and J gave up 12 bases, with 18 bases separating them. This CDR3 contains 13 residues. The CDR3 nucleotides read TGTGCCAGTAGCCCCTTCCCCGGGTCCCTGCAGTTCTTC. This sequence encodes CASSPFPGSLQFF.

The genes are TRBV11-2 and TRBJ2-4, with D possibly matching TRBD1 (5 bases). Germline CDR1 SGHAT, CDR2 FQNNGV. This CDR3 has 19 residues. V dropped 1 base and J dropped 3 bases, with 22 bases sitting between them. This CDR3 is CASSLVALPAGLGKNIQYF. CDR3 sequence (DNA): TGTGCCAGCAGCTTAGTAGCTCTCCCGGCAGGGTTGGGCAAAAACATTCAGTACTTC.

The chain recombines TRBV5-6 with TRBJ2-7, with 8 bases fitting TRBD2. J gave up 0 bases and V 0 bases, and 8 bases lay outside the gene matches. CDR3 length: 17 residues. Germline V gene data show CDR1 as SGHDT and CDR2 as YYEEEE. CDR3 residues: CASSLVTSGTSSYEQYF. The CDR3 coding sequence is TGTGCCAGCAGCTTGGTCACTAGCGGAACGAGCTCCTACGAGCAGTACTTC.

The gene calls are TRBV2 and TRBJ2-5; no definite D call. Germline V gene lookup returns CDR1 SNHLY and CDR2 FYNNEI. The CDR3 length is 14 residues. V was cut by 3 bases and J by 5 bases, with 13 bases left in between. CDR3 in DNA: TGTGCCAGCAGTGAGGCCCATCTTGGCGAGACCCAGTACTTC. Translation: CASSEAHLGETQYF.

The gene calls are TRBV12-5 and TRBJ2-3; a possible D gene is TRBD1 (6 bases). The CDR3 length is 19 residues. Germline V gene sequence: CDR1 LGHNT, CDR2 FRNRAP. Trimming stripped 4 bases from V and 0 bases from J, with 23 bases between. The chain's CDR3 is CASGSSRKDSDFSTDTQYF. CDR3 DNA: TGTGCTAGTGGTTCGAGCCGAAAGGACAGTGATTTTAGCACAGATACGCAGTATTTT.

The J gene is TRBJ1-5, the V gene TRBV19, with D maybe TRBD1 (6 bases). Germline V CDR1 and CDR2: LNHDA, SQIVND (reference sequence). Trimming shortened V by 7 bases and J by 9 bases, and 16 bases separated the two germline ends. This CDR3 has 13 residues. The DNA for the CDR3 is TGTGCCAGTACCCCGGACAGTTCATTGCCCCAGCATTTT. This translates into CASTPDSSLPQHF.

The chain joins TRBV7-2 to TRBJ2-5, with TRBD2 identical over 7 bases. The length of the CDR3 is 15 residues. Losses at the gene ends were 1 base for V and 0 bases for J; bases not matched to a gene: 2. Germline assignment: CDR1 SGHTA and CDR2 FQGNSA. The CDR3 loop reads CASSLGRGYQETQYF. CDR3 bases: TGTGCCAGCAGCTTAGGGCGGGGGTACCAAGAGACCCAGTACTTC.

The chain links TRBV7-2 to TRBJ1-3, with D perhaps TRBD1 (5 bases). CDR1 is SGHTA, CDR2 FQGNSA, per germline. The CDR3 contains 15 residues. With 2 bases removed from V and 0 bases from J, the gap between germline ends came to 8 bases. CDR3 sequence: CASSLLQVSGNTIYF. CDR3 coding DNA: TGTGCCAGCAGCTTACTACAGGTCTCTGGAAACACCATATATTTT. Looking up the rest from reference TRBV7-2 and TRBJ1-3 gives the full variable domain: GAGVSQSPSNKVTEKGKDVELRCDPISGHTALYWYRQSLGQGLEFLIYFQGNSAPDKSGLPSDRFSAERTGGSVSTLTIQRTQQEDSAVYLCASSLLQVSGNTIYFGEGSWLTVV.

The chain uses TRBV7-8 and TRBJ1-4, with TRBD1 identical over 7 bases. The CDR3 is 15 residues long. The V gene end was trimmed by 5 bases and the J gene end by 5 bases; junction bases not matched to a gene: 8. The V gene's germline CDR1 is SGHVS and CDR2 FQNEAQ. The CDR3 DNA is TGTGCCAGCAGCGAAGACAGGGTTCGGAATGAAAAACTGTTTTTT. Its translation: CASSEDRVRNEKLFF.

The V call is TRBV18, the J call TRBJ2-2; 11 bases match TRBD2. The CDR3 extends over 16 amino acids. Trimming at V came to 0 bases and at J to 3 bases, leaving 0 bases not matched to a gene. Germline V gene lookup returns CDR1 KGHSH and CDR2 LQKENI. The CDR3 DNA is TGTGCCAGCTCACCACCGGGACTAGCGGACACCGGGGAGCTGTTTTTT. This encodes CASSPPGLADTGELFF.

This clone was detected many times. V and J are TRBV4-3 and TRBJ2-1; 9 bases fit TRBD2. Germline V gene sequence: CDR1 LGHNA, CDR2 YSLEER. V lost 1 base and J lost 4; bases outside the gene matches: 5. CDR3 length equals 16 residues. The CDR3 region has the DNA TGCGCCAGCAGCCAAGGGCCCAGCGGGAGGTACAATGAGCAGTTCTTC. Protein: CASSQGPSGRYNEQFF.

This clone was detected only once. This chain uses TRBV15 with TRBJ1-4; D gene uncertain. The length of the CDR3 is 14 residues. Germline lookup yields CDR1 LNHNV and CDR2 YYDKDF (reference sequence). V was cut by 2 bases and J by 8 bases, with 12 bases left in between. The CDR3: CATSRRGFGEKLFF. Written as DNA, the CDR3 is TGTGCCACCAGCAGACGCGGTTTTGGAGAAAAACTGTTTTTT.

This chain's CDR3 is CASSRSGIITDTQYF. For the CDR3, the DNA is TGTGCCAGCAGCCGCAGCGGTATTATCACAGATACGCAGTATTTT. The chain is built from TRBV7-2 and TRBJ2-3; a possible D gene is TRBD2 (5 bases). V lost 5 bases and J 2 bases, leaving 14 bases between the germline ends. This CDR3 is built from 15 residues. The germline CDR1 and CDR2 sequences are SGHTA and FQGNSA.

V gene TRBV6-5 combines with J gene TRBJ1-3, with D uncertain. The germline V gene encodes CDR1 MNHEY and CDR2 SVGAGI. This CDR3 has 12 amino acids. Trimming stripped 10 bases from V and 2 bases from J, with 9 bases between. Here the CDR3 DNA reads TGTGCCACCCGGGTCCCTGGAAACACCATATATTTT. It yields the protein CATRVPGNTIYF.

This clone was found a few times. The V call is TRBV4-1, the J call TRBJ2-1; 13 nucleotides agree with TRBD2. The CDR3 has 20 amino acids. The ends lost 0 bases at V and 4 bases at J; junction bases unmatched: 12. Looked up from germline, CDR1 is MGHRA and CDR2 is YSYEKL. The CDR3 DNA is TGCGCCAGCAGCCAAGATTTCGCAACTAGCGGGAGGGGAGGGTACAATGAGCAGTTCTTC. Its protein product is CASSQDFATSGRGGYNEQFF.

The chain uses TRBV6-6 and TRBJ1-5; no definite D call. Germline CDR1 MNHNY, CDR2 SVGAGI (reference sequence). V was trimmed by 0 bases and J by 9 bases, leaving 15 bases between them. The CDR3 covers 15 residues. The CDR3 region is CASSYSRSGSGPQHF. The CDR3 bases are TGTGCCAGCAGTTACTCGAGGTCCGGTTCGGGGCCCCAGCATTTT.

This clone appeared a single time. This chain joins TRBV27 and TRBJ1-2; D gene uncertain. The CDR3 length is 16 residues. Germline CDR1 MNHEY, CDR2 SMNVEV (reference sequence). V lost 2 bases and J 1 base, leaving 14 bases between the germline ends. The CDR3 spells CASSLQPHPNNYGYTF. The CDR3, as DNA: TGTGCCAGCAGTTTACAACCCCATCCTAATAACTATGGCTACACCTTC.